This T cell receptor beta chain derives from a study of blood T cells in healthy people across ages. Study results and limitations: A roughly linear fall in TCR beta diversity per million T cells was seen with increasing age. Long-lived and aged donors differed, with more naive CD4+ cells and higher diversity in the long-lived. Naive T cell percentage showed a strong correlation with TCR beta diversity. Donor CMV status was unknown, possibly confounding expanded clonotype changes.

A J-beta primer mix and a sample-barcoded 5' primer were used in a second PCR of roughly 7 to 12 cycles. In TCRdb, the 5' RACE reads were re-called with MiXCR into one record per CDR3 protein. The table shows 1.4 million to 1.5 million distinct CDR3 sequences, with around 39% occurring only once. In this sample, this clonotype turned up a few times. Its antigen remains unknown. The sequence was obtained from a woman between 18 and 29 years old in good health. The sample consisted of blood.

The CDR3: CASSTTSGGVNEQYF. The DNA for the CDR3 is TGCGCCAGCAGCACGACTAGCGGGGGGGTCAACGAGCAGTACTTC. The chain carries TRBV5-1 and TRBJ2-7; 14 bases are a match to TRBD2. Germline V gene data show CDR1 as SGHRS and CDR2 as YFSETQ. Unmatched junction bases numbered 5, after V lost 4 bases and J lost 5 bases. This CDR3 spans 15 amino acids.